This T cell receptor beta chain was identified during a study of monozygotic twins with inflammatory bowel disease. Overall study results and limits: T cell subtypes that differed could not be told apart. Against healthy co-twins, IBD patients had lower TCRbeta diversity (measured by inverse Simpson).

TCRdb re-called the 5' RACE reads and gives one entry per CDR3 protein, without DNA. In total, the table holds about 420,000 distinct CDR3 sequences. As regards this clonotype: Its antigen is unknown.

The clonotype originates from a human donor with ulcerative colitis or Crohn's disease, or a healthy co-twin of an affected twin (not recorded which). The sequencing input was blood.

This CDR3 reads CASSRSTSGTPGDTQYF. This rearrangement joins TRBV27 to TRBJ2-3; TCRdb proposes TRBD2, but this gene call is untestable without DNA. The CDR3 totals 17 residues. The germline V gene has CDR1 MNHEY and CDR2 SMNVEV (reference sequence).